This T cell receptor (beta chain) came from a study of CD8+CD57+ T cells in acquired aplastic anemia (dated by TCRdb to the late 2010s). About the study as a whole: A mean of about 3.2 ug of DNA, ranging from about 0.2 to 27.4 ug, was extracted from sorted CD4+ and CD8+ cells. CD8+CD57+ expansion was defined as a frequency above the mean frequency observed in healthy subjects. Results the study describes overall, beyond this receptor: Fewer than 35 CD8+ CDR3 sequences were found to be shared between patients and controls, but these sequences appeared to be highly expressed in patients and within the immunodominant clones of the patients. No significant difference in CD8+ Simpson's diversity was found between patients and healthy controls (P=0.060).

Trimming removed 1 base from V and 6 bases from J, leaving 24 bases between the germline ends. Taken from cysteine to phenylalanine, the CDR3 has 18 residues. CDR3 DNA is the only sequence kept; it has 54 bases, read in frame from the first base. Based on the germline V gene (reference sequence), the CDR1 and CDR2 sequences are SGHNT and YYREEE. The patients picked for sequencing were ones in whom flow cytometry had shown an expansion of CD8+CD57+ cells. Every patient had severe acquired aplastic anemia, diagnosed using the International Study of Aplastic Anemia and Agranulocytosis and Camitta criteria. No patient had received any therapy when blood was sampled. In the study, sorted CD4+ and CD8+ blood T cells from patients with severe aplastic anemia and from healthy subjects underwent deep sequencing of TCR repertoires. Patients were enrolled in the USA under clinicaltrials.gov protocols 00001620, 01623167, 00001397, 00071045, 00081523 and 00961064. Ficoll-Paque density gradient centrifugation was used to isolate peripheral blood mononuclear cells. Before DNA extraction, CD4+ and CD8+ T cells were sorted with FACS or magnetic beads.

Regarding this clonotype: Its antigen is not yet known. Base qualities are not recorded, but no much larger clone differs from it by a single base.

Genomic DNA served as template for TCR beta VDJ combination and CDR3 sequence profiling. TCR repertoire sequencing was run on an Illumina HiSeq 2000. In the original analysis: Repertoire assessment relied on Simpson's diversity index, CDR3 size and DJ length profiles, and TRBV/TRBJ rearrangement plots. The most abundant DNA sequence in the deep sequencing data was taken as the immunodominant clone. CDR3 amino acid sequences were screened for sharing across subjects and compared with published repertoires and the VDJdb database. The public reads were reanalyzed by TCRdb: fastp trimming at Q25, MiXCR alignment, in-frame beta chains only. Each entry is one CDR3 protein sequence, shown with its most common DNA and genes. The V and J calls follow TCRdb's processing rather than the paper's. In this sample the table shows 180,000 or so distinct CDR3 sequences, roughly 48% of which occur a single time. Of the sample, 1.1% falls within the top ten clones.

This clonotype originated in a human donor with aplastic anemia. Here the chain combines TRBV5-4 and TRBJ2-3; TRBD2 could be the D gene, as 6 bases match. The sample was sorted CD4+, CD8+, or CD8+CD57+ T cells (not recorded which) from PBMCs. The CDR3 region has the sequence CASSLRSGGAGLVDTQYF. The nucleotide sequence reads TGTGCCAGCAGCTTGCGCTCGGGCGGGGCGGGGTTGGTGGATACGCAGTATTTT.